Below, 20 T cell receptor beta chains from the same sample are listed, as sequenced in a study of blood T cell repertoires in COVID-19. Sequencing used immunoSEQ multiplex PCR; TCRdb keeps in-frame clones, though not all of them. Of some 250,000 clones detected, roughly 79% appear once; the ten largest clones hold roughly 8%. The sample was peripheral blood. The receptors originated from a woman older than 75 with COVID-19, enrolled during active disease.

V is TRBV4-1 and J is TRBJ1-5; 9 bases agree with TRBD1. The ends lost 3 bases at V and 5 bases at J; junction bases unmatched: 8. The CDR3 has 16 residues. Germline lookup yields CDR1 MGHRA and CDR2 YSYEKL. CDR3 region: CASSQDRGGGHQPQHF. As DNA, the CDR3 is TGCGCCAGCAGCCAGGACAGGGGCGGAGGGCATCAGCCCCAGCATTTT.

CDR3 in DNA: TGTGCCAGCAGTTCGAAAACTCGGGGGGGTAATCAGCCCCAGCATTTT. Translating it yields CASSSKTRGGNQPQHF. This rearrangement joins TRBV6-5 to TRBJ1-5; TRBD1 is a possible D gene (5 bases). CDR3 size: 16 residues. Germline-derived CDR1 and CDR2 are MNHEY and SVGAGI. Deletions cut 4 bases from V and 4 bases from J, with 17 bases between.

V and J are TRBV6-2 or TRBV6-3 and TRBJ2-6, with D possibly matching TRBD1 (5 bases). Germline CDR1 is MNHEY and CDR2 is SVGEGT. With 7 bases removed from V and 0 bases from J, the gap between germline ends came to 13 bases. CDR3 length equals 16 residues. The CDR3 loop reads CASNPLGVSGANVLTF. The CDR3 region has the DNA TGTGCCAGCAACCCCCTAGGGGTCTCTGGGGCCAACGTCCTGACTTTC.

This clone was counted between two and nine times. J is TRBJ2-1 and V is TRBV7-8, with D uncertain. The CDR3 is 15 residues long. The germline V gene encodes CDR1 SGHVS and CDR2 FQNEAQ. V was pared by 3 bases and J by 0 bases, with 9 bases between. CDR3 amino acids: CASSFTRTSYNEQFF. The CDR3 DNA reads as TGTGCCAGCAGCTTCACTCGAACCTCCTACAATGAGCAGTTCTTC.

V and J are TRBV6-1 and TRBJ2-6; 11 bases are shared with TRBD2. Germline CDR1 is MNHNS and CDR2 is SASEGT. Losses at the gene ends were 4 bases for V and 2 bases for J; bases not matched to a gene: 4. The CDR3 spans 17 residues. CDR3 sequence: CASSATSGRAGANVLTF. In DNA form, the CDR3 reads TGTGCCAGCAGTGCAACTAGCGGGAGAGCTGGGGCCAACGTCCTGACTTTC.

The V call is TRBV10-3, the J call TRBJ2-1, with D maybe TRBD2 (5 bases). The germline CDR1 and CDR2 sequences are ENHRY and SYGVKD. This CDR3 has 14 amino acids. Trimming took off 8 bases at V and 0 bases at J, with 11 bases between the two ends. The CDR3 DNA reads TGTGCCATCCGGGATCGGAGCTCCTACAATGAGCAGTTCTTC. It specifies CAIRDRSSYNEQFF.

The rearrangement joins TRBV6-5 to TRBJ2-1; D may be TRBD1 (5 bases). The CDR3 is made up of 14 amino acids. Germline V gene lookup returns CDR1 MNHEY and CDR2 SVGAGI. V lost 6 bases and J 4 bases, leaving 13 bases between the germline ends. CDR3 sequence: CASRPYRNYNEQFF. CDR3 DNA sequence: TGTGCCAGCAGACCCTACAGGAATTACAATGAGCAGTTCTTC.

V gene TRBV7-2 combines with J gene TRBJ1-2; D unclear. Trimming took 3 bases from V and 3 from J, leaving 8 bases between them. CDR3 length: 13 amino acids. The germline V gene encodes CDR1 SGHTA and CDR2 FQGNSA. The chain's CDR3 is CASSFSRYYGYTF. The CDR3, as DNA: TGTGCCAGCAGCTTCAGCAGGTACTATGGCTACACCTTC.

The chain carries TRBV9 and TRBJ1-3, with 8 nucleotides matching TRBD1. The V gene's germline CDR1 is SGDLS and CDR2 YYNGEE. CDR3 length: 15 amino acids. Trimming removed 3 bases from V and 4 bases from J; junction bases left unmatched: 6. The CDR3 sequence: CASSGLTGAGNTIYF. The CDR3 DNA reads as TGTGCCAGCAGCGGATTGACAGGGGCAGGAAACACCATATATTTT.

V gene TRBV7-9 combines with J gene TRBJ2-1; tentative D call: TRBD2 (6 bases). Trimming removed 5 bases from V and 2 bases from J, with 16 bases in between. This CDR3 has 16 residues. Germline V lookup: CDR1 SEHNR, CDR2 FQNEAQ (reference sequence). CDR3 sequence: CASSPPPGSTYNEQFF. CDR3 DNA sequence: TGTGCCAGCAGCCCACCCCCCGGGAGTACCTACAATGAGCAGTTCTTC.

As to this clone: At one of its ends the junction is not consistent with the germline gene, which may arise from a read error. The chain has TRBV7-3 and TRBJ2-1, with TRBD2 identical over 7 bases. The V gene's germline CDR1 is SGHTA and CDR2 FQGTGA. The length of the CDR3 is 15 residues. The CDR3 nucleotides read TGTGCCAGCAGCCTAACTAGCGCCTCCTACAATGAGCAGTTCTTC. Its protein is CASSLTSASYNEQFF.

CDR3: CASSQVLASSYNSPLHF. CDR3 coding DNA: TGTGCCAGCAGCCAAGTTTTGGCAAGCTCCTATAATTCACCCCTCCACTTT. The V call is TRBV3-1 (or the pseudogene TRBV3-2), the J call TRBJ1-6; D ambiguous. The germline gives CDR1 LGHDT, CDR2 YNNKEL (reference sequence). CDR3 length: 17 residues. The V gene lost 1 base and the J gene lost 0 bases, with 10 bases spanning the gap.

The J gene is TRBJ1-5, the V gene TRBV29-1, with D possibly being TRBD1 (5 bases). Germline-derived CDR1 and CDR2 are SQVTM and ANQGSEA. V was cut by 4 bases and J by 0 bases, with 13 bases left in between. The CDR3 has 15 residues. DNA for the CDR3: TGCAGCGTTGCATCCGCTCAGGGTAGCAATCAGCCCCAGCATTTT. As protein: CSVASAQGSNQPQHF.

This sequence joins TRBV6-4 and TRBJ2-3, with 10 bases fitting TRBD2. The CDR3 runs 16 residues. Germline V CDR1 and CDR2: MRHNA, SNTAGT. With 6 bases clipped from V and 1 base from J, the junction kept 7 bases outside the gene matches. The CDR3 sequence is CASSKELAGGTDTQYF. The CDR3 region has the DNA TGTGCCAGCAGCAAAGAGCTAGCGGGGGGCACAGATACGCAGTATTTT.

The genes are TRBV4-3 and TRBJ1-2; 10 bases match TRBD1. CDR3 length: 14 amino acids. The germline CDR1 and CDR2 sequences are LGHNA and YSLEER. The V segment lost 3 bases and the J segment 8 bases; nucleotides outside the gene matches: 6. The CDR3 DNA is TGCGCCAGCAGCCAGGTCGGGACAGGGGAGGGCTACACCTTC. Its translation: CASSQVGTGEGYTF.

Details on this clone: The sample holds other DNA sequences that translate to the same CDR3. CDR3 amino acids: CASSSQGARTEAFF. The CDR3 DNA sequence: TGTGCCAGCAGTTCACAGGGGGCGCGGACTGAAGCTTTCTTT. The chain employs TRBV28 and TRBJ1-1; 9 nucleotides agree with TRBD1. The germline V gene has CDR1 MDHEN and CDR2 SYDVKM. With 4 bases clipped from V and 5 bases from J, the junction kept 5 bases outside the gene matches. The CDR3 runs to 14 residues.

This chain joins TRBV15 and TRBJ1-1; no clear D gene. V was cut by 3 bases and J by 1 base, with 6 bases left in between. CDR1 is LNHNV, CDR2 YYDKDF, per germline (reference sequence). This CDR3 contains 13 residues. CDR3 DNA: TGTGCCACCAGCAGCTCAGGGAACACTGAAGCTTTCTTT. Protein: CATSSSGNTEAFF.

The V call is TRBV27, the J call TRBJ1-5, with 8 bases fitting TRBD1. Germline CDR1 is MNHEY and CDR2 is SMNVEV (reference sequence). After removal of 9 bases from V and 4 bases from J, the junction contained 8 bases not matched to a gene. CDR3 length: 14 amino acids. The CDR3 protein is CARPADRGNQPQHF. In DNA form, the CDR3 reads TGTGCCAGGCCTGCCGACAGGGGAAATCAGCCCCAGCATTTT.

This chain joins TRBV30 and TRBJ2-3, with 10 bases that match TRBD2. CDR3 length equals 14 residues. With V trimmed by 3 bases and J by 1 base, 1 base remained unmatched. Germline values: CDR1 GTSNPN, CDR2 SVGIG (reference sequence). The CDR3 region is CAWSLAGGTDTQYF. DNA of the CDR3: TGTGCCTGGAGCCTAGCGGGAGGCACAGATACGCAGTATTTT. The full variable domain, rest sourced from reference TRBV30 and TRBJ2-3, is SQTIHQWPATLVQPVGSPLSLECTVEGTSNPNLYWYRQAAGRGLQLLFYSVGIGQISSEVPQNLSASRPQDRQFILSSKKLLLSDSGFYLCAWSLAGGTDTQYFGPGTRLTVL.

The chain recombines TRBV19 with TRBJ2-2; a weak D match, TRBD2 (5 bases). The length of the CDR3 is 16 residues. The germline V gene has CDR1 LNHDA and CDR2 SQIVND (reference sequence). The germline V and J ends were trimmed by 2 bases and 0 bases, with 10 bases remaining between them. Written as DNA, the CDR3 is TGTGCCAGTAGTATAAGCGGCACAACGAACACCGGGGAGCTGTTTTTT. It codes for CASSISGTTNTGELFF. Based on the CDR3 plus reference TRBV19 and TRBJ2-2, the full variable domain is DGGITQSPKYLFRKEGQNVTLSCEQNLNHDAMYWYRQDPGQGLRLIYYSQIVNDFQKGDIAEGYSVSREKKESFPLTVTSAQKNPTAFYLCASSISGTTNTGELFFGEGSRLTVL.